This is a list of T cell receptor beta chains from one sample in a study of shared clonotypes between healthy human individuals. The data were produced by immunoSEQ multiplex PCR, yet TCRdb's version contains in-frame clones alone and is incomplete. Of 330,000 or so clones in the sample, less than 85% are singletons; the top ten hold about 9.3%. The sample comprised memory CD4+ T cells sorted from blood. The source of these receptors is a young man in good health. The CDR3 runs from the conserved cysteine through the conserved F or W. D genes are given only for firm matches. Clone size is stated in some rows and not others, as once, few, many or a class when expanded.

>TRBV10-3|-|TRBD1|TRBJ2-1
CAIRSRGQGFVDEQFF
TGTGCCATCAGGAGCCGAGGACAGGGTTTTGTTGATGAGCAGTTCTTC
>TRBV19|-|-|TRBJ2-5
CASNNGVGTQYF
TGTGCCTCTAACAATGGAGTCGGGACCCAGTACTTC
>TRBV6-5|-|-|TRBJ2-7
CASSHKLSGWLQYF
TGTGCCAGCAGTCACAAGCTTTCAGGGTGGCTACAGTACTTC
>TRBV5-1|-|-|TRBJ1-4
CASSLSGEEKLFF
TGCGCCAGCAGCTTGAGCGGGGAGGAAAAACTGTTTTTT
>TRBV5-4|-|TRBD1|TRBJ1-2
CASSPTGGANYGYTF
TGTGCCAGCAGCCCTACAGGGGGCGCGAACTATGGCTACACCTTC
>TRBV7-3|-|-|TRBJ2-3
CASRSSLDTQYF
TGTGCCAGCAGATCGAGTCTGGATACGCAGTATTTT
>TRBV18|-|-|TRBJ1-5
CASSPPGISNQPQHF
TGTGCCAGCTCACCACCGGGGATAAGCAATCAGCCCCAGCATTTT
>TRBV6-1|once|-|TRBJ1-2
CASSERLQGGLGYTF
TGTGCCAGCAGTGAAAGGCTACAGGGTGGGCTTGGCTACACCTTC
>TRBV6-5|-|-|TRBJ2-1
CASSHPTLGVNEQFF
TGTGCCAGCAGCCATCCTACCTTAGGGGTCAATGAGCAGTTCTTC
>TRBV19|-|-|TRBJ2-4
CASSIQGNIQYF
TGTGCCAGTAGTATCCAGGGAAACATTCAGTACTTC
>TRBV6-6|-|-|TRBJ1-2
CASSYSAGRGGYTF
TGTGCCAGCAGTTACTCTGCGGGGCGCGGGGGCTACACCTTC
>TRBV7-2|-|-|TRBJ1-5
CASSFTGSNQPQHF
TGTGCCAGCAGCTTTACAGGGAGCAATCAGCCCCAGCATTTT
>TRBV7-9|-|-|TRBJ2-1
CASSLLGGGGSNEQFF
TGTGCCAGCAGCCTCTTGGGGGGAGGAGGGTCCAATGAGCAGTTCTTC
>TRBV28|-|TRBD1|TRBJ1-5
CASSLITGGKNQPQHF
TGTGCCAGCAGTTTAATCACAGGGGGAAAAAATCAGCCCCAGCATTTT
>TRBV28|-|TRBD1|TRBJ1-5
CASSLQGGQPQHF
TGTGCCAGCAGTTTACAGGGGGGACAGCCCCAGCATTTT
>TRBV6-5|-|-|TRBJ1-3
CASSPWQGNTIYF
TGTGCCAGCAGTCCCTGGCAGGGGAACACCATATATTTT
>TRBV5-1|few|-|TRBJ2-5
CASSIGSQETQYF
TGCGCCAGCAGCATTGGGAGTCAGGAGACCCAGTACTTC
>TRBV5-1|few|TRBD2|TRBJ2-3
CASSLLAGGPSSSTDTQYF
TGCGCCAGCAGCTTACTAGCGGGAGGGCCCTCGTCTAGCACAGATACGCAGTATTTT
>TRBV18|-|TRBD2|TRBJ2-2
CASSPLGTSGRRTGELFF
TGTGCCAGCTCACCACTGGGGACTAGCGGGAGACGCACCGGGGAGCTGTTTTTT
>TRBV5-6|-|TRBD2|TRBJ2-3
CASSLITSGADTQYF
TGTGCCAGCAGCTTGATAACTAGCGGGGCAGATACGCAGTATTTT
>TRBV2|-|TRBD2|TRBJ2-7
CASNPASGSYEQYF
TGTGCCAGCAACCCGGCTAGCGGGAGCTACGAGCAGTACTTC
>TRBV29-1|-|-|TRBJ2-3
CSVEIRGVTPGGQYF
TGCAGCGTTGAAATCCGGGGAGTTACCCCCGGGGGGCAGTATTTT
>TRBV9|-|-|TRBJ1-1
CASSVGGAGGTEAFF
TGTGCCAGCAGCGTTGGAGGGGCTGGGGGCACTGAAGCTTTCTTT
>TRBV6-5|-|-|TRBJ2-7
CASSYGGLGSYEQYF
TGTGCCAGCAGTTACGGGGGGCTGGGCTCCTACGAGCAGTACTTC
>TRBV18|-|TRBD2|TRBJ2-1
CASSPRASGRGRSEQFF
TGTGCCAGCTCACCCCGGGCTAGCGGGAGGGGCCGGAGTGAGCAGTTCTTC
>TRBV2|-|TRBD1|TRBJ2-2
CASSAMGTVGGELFF
TGTGCCAGCAGTGCAATGGGGACAGTGGGCGGGGAGCTGTTTTTT
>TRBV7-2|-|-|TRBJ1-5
CASSPWVDSNQPQHF
TGTGCCAGCAGCCCCTGGGTTGATAGCAATCAGCCCCAGCATTTT
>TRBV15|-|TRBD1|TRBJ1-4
CATSTGQGVTAKLFF
TGTGCCACCAGCACCGGGCAGGGGGTCACCGCAAAACTGTTTTTT
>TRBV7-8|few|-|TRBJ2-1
CASSLAVQGWYNEQFF
TGTGCCAGCAGCTTAGCCGTGCAGGGGTGGTACAATGAGCAGTTCTTC
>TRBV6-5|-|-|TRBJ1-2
CASTPGGSSYGYTF
TGTGCCAGCACCCCCGGGGGCAGCTCCTATGGCTACACCTTC
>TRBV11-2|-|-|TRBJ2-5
CASSLSGPGIQYF
TGTGCCAGCAGCTTATCCGGCCCAGGGATCCAGTACTTC
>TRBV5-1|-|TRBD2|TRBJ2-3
CASSLGLAATSTDTQYF
TGCGCCAGCAGCTTGGGACTAGCAGCCACTAGCACAGATACGCAGTATTTT
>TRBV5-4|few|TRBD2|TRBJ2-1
CASSLERAGGLEQFF
TGTGCCAGCAGCTTGGAGCGAGCGGGAGGGCTGGAGCAGTTCTTC
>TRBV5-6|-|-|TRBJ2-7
CASSFLGAGPGTSYEQYF
TGTGCCAGCAGCTTCCTTGGTGCGGGGCCAGGGACTTCCTACGAGCAGTACTTC
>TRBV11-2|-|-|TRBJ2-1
CASSSNWGADYEQFF
TGTGCCAGCAGCTCAAACTGGGGCGCGGACTATGAGCAGTTCTTC
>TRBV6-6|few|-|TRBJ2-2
CAARGGPNTGELFF
TGTGCAGCAAGGGGCGGACCCAATACCGGGGAGCTGTTTTTT
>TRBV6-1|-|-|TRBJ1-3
CASSGRRGNRGNTIYF
TGTGCCAGCAGTGGTCGCAGAGGAAACAGAGGAAACACCATATATTTT
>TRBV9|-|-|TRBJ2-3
CASSVEGVGTDTQYF
TGTGCCAGCAGCGTAGAAGGAGTCGGCACAGATACGCAGTATTTT
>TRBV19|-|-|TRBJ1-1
CASSILGIGTEAFF
TGTGCCAGTAGTATTTTGGGCATCGGGACTGAAGCTTTCTTT
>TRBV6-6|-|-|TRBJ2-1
CASTPEGRGEQFF
TGTGCCAGCACCCCAGAAGGTCGCGGTGAGCAGTTCTTC
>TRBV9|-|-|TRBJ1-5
CASSGCQNGWQGFASNQPQHF
TGTGCCAGCAGCGGCTGCCAAAATGGGTGGCAGGGGTTTGCAAGCAATCAGCCCCAGCATTTT
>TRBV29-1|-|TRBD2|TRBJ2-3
CSVVLAGRSTDTQYF
TGCAGCGTTGTCCTAGCGGGACGGAGCACAGATACGCAGTATTTT
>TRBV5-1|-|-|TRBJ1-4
CASALDTNEKLFF
TGCGCCAGCGCCCTGGACACGAATGAAAAACTGTTTTTT
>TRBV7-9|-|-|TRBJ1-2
CASSSQGNYGYTF
TGTGCCAGCAGCTCACAGGGTAACTATGGCTACACCTTC
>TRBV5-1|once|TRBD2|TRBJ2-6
CASSYAGGISGANVLTF
TGCGCCAGCAGCTACGCCGGGGGGATCTCTGGGGCCAACGTCCTGACTTTC
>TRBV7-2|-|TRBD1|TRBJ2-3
CASSLGTGYTDTQYF
TGTGCCAGCAGCTTGGGGACAGGATACACAGATACGCAGTATTTT
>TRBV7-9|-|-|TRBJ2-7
CASSFGRIGYEQYF
TGTGCCAGCAGCTTCGGCAGGATTGGGTACGAGCAGTACTTC
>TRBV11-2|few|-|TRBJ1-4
CASSWPVGGGEKLFF
TGTGCCAGCAGCTGGCCGGTAGGTGGGGGTGAAAAACTGTTTTTT